This paragraph covers one T cell receptor beta chain sequence. The sample is drawn from a study of blood T cell repertoires in COVID-19. Study at large: The analysed material was cDNA or gDNA that came from T cells, B-cell-depleted T cells, or PBMCs.

Germline V lookup: CDR1 SNHLY, CDR2 FYNNEI. J lost 11 bases, V lost 2 bases, and 8 bases had no gene match. The CDR3 has 15 amino acids. Authors' methods: Researchers report that nucleated cell counts were estimated from reference gene primer amplification. The protocol was immunoSEQ multiplex PCR, while the TCRdb copy is restricted to in-frame clones and leaves out a portion. V and J calls and clone size are as listed in that table; D and trimming were resolved from the DNA. Among some 700,000 clones, around 90% were seen once, and the ten largest hold 0.2% to 0.3%. This TCR was sampled from a woman between 18 and 30 years old with acute or convalescent COVID-19. The V and J genes are TRBV2 and TRBJ1-6; 8 bases agree with TRBD1. Sequenced material: peripheral blood. CDR3 sequence reads: CASSENRGTTTPLHF. CDR3 DNA: TGTGCCAGCAGTGAAAACAGGGGGACTACTACACCCCTCCACTTT. The full variable domain, its missing parts supplied by reference TRBV2 and TRBJ1-6, is EPEVTQTPSHQVTQMGQEVILRCVPISNHLYFYWYRQILGQKVEFLVSFYNNEISEKSEIFDDQFSVERPDGSNFTLKIRSTKLEDSAMYFCASSENRGTTTPLHFGNGTRLTVT.